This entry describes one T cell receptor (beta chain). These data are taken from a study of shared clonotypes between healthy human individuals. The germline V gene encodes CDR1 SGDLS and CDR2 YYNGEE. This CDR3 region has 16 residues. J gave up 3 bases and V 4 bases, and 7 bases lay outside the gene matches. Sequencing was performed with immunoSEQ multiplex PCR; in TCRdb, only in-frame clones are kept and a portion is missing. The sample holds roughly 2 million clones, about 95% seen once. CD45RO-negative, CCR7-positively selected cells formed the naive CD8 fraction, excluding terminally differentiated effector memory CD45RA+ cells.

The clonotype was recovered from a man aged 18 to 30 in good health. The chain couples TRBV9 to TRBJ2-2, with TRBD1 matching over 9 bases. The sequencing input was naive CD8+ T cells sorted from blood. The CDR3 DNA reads TGTGCCAGCAGCCCAACAGGGGGCTTAGACACCGGGGAGCTGTTTTTT. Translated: CASSPTGGLDTGELFF.